This entry is about one TCR beta chain. Antigen: not known. The data are from a study of Graves' ophthalmopathy and Graves' hyperthyroidism. Study as a whole: Investigators collected peripheral blood at initial diagnosis, before any treatment was given. Study-wide results and limits: Sensitivity of approximately 66% and specificity of roughly 72% were achieved by the model that predicted ophthalmopathy progression. Most thyroid-expanded clonotypes exceeding 0.001 frequency were also found in blood.

Amplified TCR beta CDR3 regions were obtained using RNA transcripts as template. The first round was an RT-PCR with HTBI primers, and the second round was a multiplex PCR. TCRdb redid the calling of the multiplex PCR reads with MiXCR, one entry per CDR3 protein. This sample carries 350,000 to 450,000 distinct CDR3 sequences, 15% to 20% of them seen once, and the ten largest clones take roughly 1.5%. Sequencing input: peripheral blood. This clonotype was obtained from a woman under 30 with Graves' ophthalmopathy.

For the CDR3, the DNA is TGTGCCTCGACGGGGCTCCGTGGGGGATATGGCTACACCTTC. Amino acids: CASTGLRGGYGYTF. This chain links TRBV28 with TRBJ1-2; D possibly corresponds to TRBD1 (5 bases). V lost 11 bases, J lost 5 bases, and 21 bases lay in between. Germline V gives CDR1 MDHEN, CDR2 SYDVKM. The CDR3 consists of 14 residues.